The 9 T cell receptor beta chains reported below all come from one sample, sequenced in a study of T cells in Graves' hyperthyroidism and ophthalmopathy. RNA transcripts yielded amplified TCR beta CDR3 regions. In the first-round RT-PCR of the TCR CDR3, the HTBI primer set was used. MiXCR was run by TCRdb on the multiplex PCR reads, yielding one entry per CDR3 protein. The sample lists about 380,000 distinct CDR3 sequences; approximately 13% were seen once. Sequenced material: blood. The source of these receptors is a young man with Graves' hyperthyroidism that later progressed to Graves' ophthalmopathy.

There are a few counts of this clonotype. The J gene is TRBJ2-3, the V gene TRBV24-1; TRBD1 is a possible D gene (6 bases). The CDR3 has 16 residues. The germline gives CDR1 KGHDR, CDR2 SFDVKD. V was trimmed by 0 bases and J by 3 bases, leaving 12 bases between them. CDR3 sequence: CATSDLKRQATDTQYF. The DNA for the CDR3 is TGTGCCACCAGTGATTTGAAAAGACAGGCGACAGATACGCAGTATTTT.

This clonotype was seen only a few times. The chain carries TRBV4-1 and TRBJ2-3; no clear D. V was pared by 0 bases and J by 2 bases, with 9 bases between. This CDR3 has 15 amino acids. Germline CDR1 MGHRA, CDR2 YSYEKL. CDR3 loop: CASSQDPDPTDTQYF. Written as DNA, the CDR3 is TGCGCCAGCAGCCAAGATCCGGACCCCACAGATACGCAGTATTTT.

The chain carries TRBV19 and TRBJ2-2; D remains unclear. The ends were cut back, 3 bases at V and 1 base at J, with 9 bases in the middle. The CDR3 is made up of 15 amino acids. The germline gives CDR1 LNHDA, CDR2 SQIVND (reference sequence). The CDR3 protein is CASSIHGRNTGELFF. In nucleotides, the CDR3 is TGTGCCAGTAGTATCCACGGAAGGAACACCGGGGAGCTGTTTTTT.

In its sample, this clonotype was seen many times. The V and J genes are TRBV30 and TRBJ1-1; D is perhaps TRBD1 (6 bases). V lost 2 bases and J lost 0, with 10 bases in between. Germline V gives CDR1 GTSNPN, CDR2 SVGIG (reference sequence). CDR3 length equals 14 residues. In DNA, the CDR3 is TGTGCCTGGAGTCGGGGGGCCGTGAACACTGAAGCTTTCTTT. It specifies CAWSRGAVNTEAFF. Based on the CDR3 plus reference TRBV30 and TRBJ1-1, the full variable domain is SQTIHQWPATLVQPVGSPLSLECTVEGTSNPNLYWYRQAAGRGLQLLFYSVGIGQISSEVPQNLSASRPQDRQFILSSKKLLLSDSGFYLCAWSRGAVNTEAFFGQGTRLTVV.

This clonotype was observed at least ten times. The V gene is TRBV7-9, the J gene TRBJ2-7, with TRBD1 matching 10 bases. The junction had 9 bases not matched to a gene; V was cut back by 5 bases and J by 5 bases. In germline, CDR1 is SEHNR, CDR2 FQNEAQ (reference sequence). The length of the CDR3 is 15 residues. The CDR3 DNA reads as TGTGCCAGCAGCAAACGACAGGGGGCTCTCGACGAGCAGTACTTC. Its translation: CASSKRQGALDEQYF.

The CDR3 spells CASSFITGAQETQYF. The CDR3 DNA reads as TGTGCCAGCAGCTTTATTACGGGGGCCCAAGAGACCCAGTACTTC. The J gene is TRBJ2-5, the V gene TRBV5-6; either TRBD1 or TRBD2 may supply D (6 bases each). Per the germline V gene, CDR1 is SGHDT and CDR2 is YYEEEE. This CDR3 spans 15 amino acids. The germline V and J ends were trimmed by 2 bases and 1 base, with 12 bases remaining between them.

This clonotype was seen repeatedly, ten times or more. V and J are TRBV11-2 and TRBJ2-3; D gene uncertain. Per germline, CDR1 SGHAT and CDR2 FQNNGV. The CDR3 runs to 15 residues. V lost 1 base to trimming and J lost 0 bases, with 8 bases between them. The CDR3 loop reads CASSLGGHSTDTQYF. DNA of the CDR3: TGTGCCAGCAGCTTAGGGGGTCATAGCACAGATACGCAGTATTTT.

This clonotype was counted only a few times. The chain has TRBV20-1 and TRBJ1-5; D is uncertain. CDR3 length: 13 residues. V dropped 2 bases and J dropped 5 bases, with 10 bases sitting between them. Germline V CDR1 and CDR2: DFQATT, SNEGSKA (reference sequence). Here the CDR3 reads CSARRRWDQPQHF. In nucleotides, the CDR3 is TGCAGTGCTAGAAGGCGGTGGGATCAGCCCCAGCATTTT.

For this clonotype: This sequence may be a read error, since a much larger clone differs from it by one base. Likely a read error: the CDR3 ends without its conserved phenylalanine or tryptophan. The V call is TRBV30, the J call TRBJ2-7, with no clear D. This CDR3 has 12 residues. Trimming left V 5 bases short and J 2 bases short, with 10 bases between. Germline V gives CDR1 GTSNPN, CDR2 SVGIG (reference sequence). CDR3: CAWAPSTYEQYL. The CDR3 coding sequence is TGTGCCTGGGCCCCAAGTACCTACGAGCAGTACCTC.